This T cell receptor beta chain originates from a study of T cells after yellow fever vaccination. The overall study: Any fraction with a low cell number was prepared using SMART-Seq v4 Ultra Low Input.

In TCRdb, the 5' RACE reads were re-called with MiXCR into one record per CDR3 protein. This sample carries 99,000 or so distinct CDR3 sequences, around 5.8% of them seen once, and the ten largest clones take about 38%. Broader study findings: A weaker secondary response peaked on day 5, the primary on day 15.

The V gene end was trimmed by 0 bases and the J gene end by 0 bases; junction bases not matched to a gene: 4. Germline assignment: CDR1 MGHRA and CDR2 YSYEKL. The CDR3 loop spans 16 amino acids. As regards this clonotype: What it binds is not known.

This sequence joins TRBV4-1 and TRBJ1-1; 7 bases align to TRBD1. The TCR comes from a man between 18 and 35 years old who received the YFV17D yellow fever vaccine. Sequencing was performed on CD8+ T cells sorted from PBMCs, taken 10 days after the yellow fever booster vaccination. The CDR3 reads CASSQDPGQLNTEAFF. CDR3 bases: TGCGCCAGCAGCCAAGATCCGGGACAGTTGAACACTGAAGCTTTCTTT.